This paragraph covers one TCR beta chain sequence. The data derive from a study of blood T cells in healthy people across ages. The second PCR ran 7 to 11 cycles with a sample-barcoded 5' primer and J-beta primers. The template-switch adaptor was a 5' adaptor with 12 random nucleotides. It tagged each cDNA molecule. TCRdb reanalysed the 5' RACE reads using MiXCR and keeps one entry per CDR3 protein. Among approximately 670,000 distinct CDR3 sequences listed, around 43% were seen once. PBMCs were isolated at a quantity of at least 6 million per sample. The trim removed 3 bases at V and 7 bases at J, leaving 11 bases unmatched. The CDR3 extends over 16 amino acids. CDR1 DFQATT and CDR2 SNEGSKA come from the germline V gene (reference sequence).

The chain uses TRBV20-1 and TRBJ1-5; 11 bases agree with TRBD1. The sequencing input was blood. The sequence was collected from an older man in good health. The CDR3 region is CSASFGTGGKKQPQHF. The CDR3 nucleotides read TGCAGTGCTAGCTTCGGGACAGGGGGGAAAAAACAGCCCCAGCATTTT.